Below, 22 T cell receptor beta chains from the same sample are listed, as sequenced in a study of blood T cell repertoires in COVID-19. The method was immunoSEQ multiplex PCR; TCRdb's version includes in-frame clones alone and lacks a portion of them. This sample has 100,000 or so clones; roughly 87% occur once, and the top ten carry 5% to 6.5%. The source material was peripheral blood. These receptors were collected from a woman aged 45-65 years with COVID-19, enrolled during active disease.

This rearrangement joins TRBV24-1 to TRBJ2-3; 7 positions match TRBD1. Losses at the gene ends were 4 bases for V and 0 bases for J; bases not matched to a gene: 6. Germline values: CDR1 KGHDR, CDR2 SFDVKD. This CDR3 has 16 residues. The CDR3 protein is CATSERGQGSTDTQYF. Written as DNA, the CDR3 is TGTGCCACCAGTGAGAGGGGGCAGGGGAGCACAGATACGCAGTATTTT.

The CDR3 region is CASSTGQGNSPLHF. Written as DNA, the CDR3 is TGTGCCAGCAGCACGGGACAGGGGAACTCACCCCTCCACTTT. The rearrangement joins TRBV28 to TRBJ1-6; 10 bases line up with TRBD1. J lost 10 bases, V lost 6 bases, and 6 bases had no gene match. CDR3 size: 14 residues. The germline CDR1 and CDR2 sequences are MDHEN and SYDVKM.

The chain combines TRBV5-8 with TRBJ2-5, with 7 bases fitting TRBD2. V gave up 0 bases and J gave up 4 bases; unmatched junction bases: 6. This CDR3 has 15 amino acids. Germline CDR1 and CDR2: SGHTS and YDEGEE. The CDR3 DNA is TGTGCCAGCAGCTTGGGAGCGGGCGGGGGAGAGACCCAGTACTTC. It translates to CASSLGAGGGETQYF.

The sample holds one count of this clone. The chain has TRBV7-8 and TRBJ1-2; 8 bases agree with TRBD1. After removal of 5 bases from V and 4 bases from J, the junction contained 3 bases not matched to a gene. Germline lookup yields CDR1 SGHVS and CDR2 FQNEAQ. This CDR3 spans 13 amino acids. CDR3 sequence reads: CASSQTGVYGYTF. The CDR3 DNA reads as TGTGCCAGCAGCCAGACAGGGGTCTATGGCTACACCTTC.

The chain carries TRBV10-3 and TRBJ1-3; no reliable D call. CDR3 size: 16 residues. The germline V gene encodes CDR1 ENHRY and CDR2 SYGVKD. V was pared by 0 bases and J by 0 bases, with 9 bases between. The CDR3 sequence is CAISESAVSSGNTIYF. The CDR3 bases are TGTGCCATCAGTGAGTCCGCTGTGAGCTCTGGAAACACCATATATTTT.

The gene calls are TRBV7-2 and TRBJ2-7; D not certain. The CDR3 is made up of 14 amino acids. V was pared by 4 bases and J by 3 bases, with 13 bases between. Per the germline V gene, CDR1 is SGHTA and CDR2 is FQGNSA. The CDR3 reads CASSSPGVFYEQYF. CDR3 nucleotide sequence: TGTGCCAGCAGCTCTCCCGGTGTTTTCTACGAGCAGTACTTC.

The chain carries TRBV9 and TRBJ2-3; D possibly corresponds to TRBD1 (5 bases). Germline assignment: CDR1 SGDLS and CDR2 YYNGEE. The CDR3 loop spans 12 amino acids. The ends were cut back, 1 base at V and 5 bases at J, with 5 bases in the middle. The CDR3 sequence: CASSVQGDTQYF. CDR3 DNA: TGTGCCAGCAGCGTACAGGGAGATACGCAGTATTTT.

This clone was seen a handful of times. This rearrangement joins TRBV28 to TRBJ1-2; D possibly corresponds to TRBD1 (5 bases). This CDR3 is built from 17 residues. V was trimmed by 6 bases and J by 2 bases, leaving 22 bases between them. Germline CDR1 is MDHEN and CDR2 is SYDVKM. This CDR3 reads CASSPSGVAGPNYGYTF. CDR3 sequence (DNA): TGTGCCAGCAGCCCCTCCGGTGTTGCGGGGCCAAACTATGGCTACACCTTC.

The chain recombines TRBV28 with TRBJ2-4; TRBD2 agrees at 9 bases. The J segment lost 8 bases and the V segment lost 4 bases, leaving 15 bases of the junction unmatched. The CDR3 spans 17 residues. CDR1 MDHEN and CDR2 SYDVKM come from the germline V gene. CDR3 nucleotides: TGTGCCAGCAGTTCGGCGGGAGGGGGGGGCCGGATGGACATTCAGTACTTC. This codes for CASSSAGGGGRMDIQYF.

The V call is TRBV6-1, the J call TRBJ2-7; TRBD1 matches 7 bases. Germline V gene data show CDR1 as MNHNS and CDR2 as SASEGT. This CDR3 contains 15 residues. The junction had 5 bases not matched to a gene; V was cut back by 0 bases and J by 3 bases. CDR3 in amino acids: CASSEAPGQYYEQYF. For the CDR3, the DNA is TGTGCCAGCAGTGAAGCTCCGGGACAGTACTACGAGCAGTACTTC.

The rearrangement joins TRBV18 to TRBJ2-5, with D tentatively TRBD1 (6 bases). The CDR3 has 15 amino acids. Germline V gene lookup returns CDR1 KGHSH and CDR2 LQKENI. V shed 2 bases and J shed 5 bases, with 15 bases lying between them. CDR3 in DNA: TGTGCCAGCTCACCATTCGACAGGTTCGGGGAGACCCAGTACTTC. Protein product: CASSPFDRFGETQYF.

The chain uses TRBV10-3 and TRBJ2-5; TRBD2 aligns across 9 bases. This CDR3 is 17 amino acids long. Germline CDR1 and CDR2: ENHRY and SYGVKD. The junction had 9 bases not matched to a gene; V was cut back by 3 bases and J by 1 base. The CDR3 is CAISEKRGSGGQETQYF. For the CDR3, the DNA is TGTGCCATCAGTGAAAAAAGGGGTAGCGGGGGCCAAGAGACCCAGTACTTC.

The V and J genes are TRBV9 and TRBJ2-6; D might be TRBD2 (7 bases). The CDR3 extends over 17 amino acids. V was clipped by 0 bases and J by 4 bases, with 14 bases between them. Germline loops: CDR1 SGDLS, CDR2 YYNGEE. CDR3 region: CASSVAMRGHGANVLTF. The CDR3 DNA follows: TGTGCCAGCAGCGTAGCCATGCGGGGGCACGGGGCCAACGTCCTGACTTTC.

The chain carries TRBV6-5 and TRBJ1-5; 7 nucleotides agree with TRBD1. The germline V gene encodes CDR1 MNHEY and CDR2 SVGAGI. The V and J ends lost 6 bases and 7 bases, in that order; junction bases with no gene match: 12. This CDR3 has 15 residues. CDR3 nucleotides: TGTGCCAGCAGGGGGGACAGCTCTTGGGAGCAGCCCCAGCATTTT. Protein sequence: CASRGDSSWEQPQHF.

This clone was picked up a small number of times. The V call is TRBV28, the J call TRBJ1-2; D might be TRBD1 (6 bases). The CDR3 runs 14 residues. In germline, CDR1 is MDHEN, CDR2 SYDVKM. V shed 7 bases and J shed 7 bases, with 19 bases lying between them. CDR3 residues: CASTPSGGASGYTF. DNA for the CDR3: TGTGCCAGCACCCCCTCGGGGGGGGCCTCTGGCTACACCTTC.

The V gene is TRBV19, the J gene TRBJ1-6; D may be TRBD1 (5 bases). The germline gives CDR1 LNHDA, CDR2 SQIVND (reference sequence). CDR3 length equals 12 residues. Trimming stripped 7 bases from V and 6 bases from J, with 7 bases between. CDR3 sequence: CASTQGNSPLHF. The CDR3 nucleotides are TGTGCCAGTACGCAGGGTAATTCACCCCTCCACTTT.

The chain is built from TRBV7-3 and TRBJ1-3; 7 nucleotides align to TRBD1. J lost 3 bases, V lost 1 base, and 6 bases had no gene match. The CDR3 consists of 16 residues. CDR1 and CDR2 (germline): SGHTA, FQGTGA. The CDR3 sequence is CASSLIGGAGGNTIYF. CDR3 DNA sequence: TGTGCCAGCAGCTTAATAGGGGGCGCGGGTGGAAACACCATATATTTT. The variable domain in full, with the rest retrieved from reference TRBV7-3 and TRBJ1-3, is GAGVSQTPSNKVTEKGKYVELRCDPISGHTALYWYRQSLGQGPEFLIYFQGTGAADDSGLPNDRFFAVRPEGSVSTLKIQRTERGDSAVYLCASSLIGGAGGNTIYFGEGSWLTVV.

The V gene is TRBV11-2, the J gene TRBJ2-1; TRBD2 matches at 7 bases. Germline V gene data show CDR1 as SGHAT and CDR2 as FQNNGV. This CDR3 contains 13 residues. The ends lost 5 bases at V and 6 bases at J; junction bases unmatched: 4. CDR3 loop: CASSVGLFNEQFF. CDR3 nucleotides: TGTGCCAGCAGCGTGGGACTATTCAATGAGCAGTTCTTC.

This chain joins TRBV5-6 and TRBJ2-1; no clear D. Germline-derived CDR1 and CDR2 are SGHDT and YYEEEE. V shed 1 base and J shed 2 bases, with 16 bases lying between them. The CDR3 loop spans 17 amino acids. CDR3 bases: TGTGCCAGCAGCTTGCTTCAGCCCGGTCTAGCCTACAATGAGCAGTTCTTC. Its translation is CASSLLQPGLAYNEQFF.

V is TRBV4-3 and J is TRBJ2-7, with 10 bases identical to TRBD1. Germline CDR1 LGHNA, CDR2 YSLEER. V shed 5 bases and J 4 bases; nucleotides not matched to a gene: 5. The CDR3 extends over 14 amino acids. The CDR3 bases are TGCGCCAGCAGCGCCGGGACAGGGGTTTACGAGCAGTACTTC. Translating it yields CASSAGTGVYEQYF.

This chain links TRBV29-1 with TRBJ1-1; D is uncertain. The CDR3 is 14 residues long. CDR1 is SQVTM, CDR2 ANQGSEA, per germline. The germline V and J ends were trimmed by 6 bases and 3 bases, with 17 bases remaining between them. This CDR3 is CSVKAKVSDTEAFF. The CDR3 nucleotides are TGCAGCGTCAAGGCTAAGGTCAGCGACACTGAAGCTTTCTTT.

A word on this clone: A junction boundary mismatches the germline segment, possibly from a read error. This chain joins TRBV7-7 and TRBJ2-5, with 11 bases that match TRBD2. Germline V lookup: CDR1 SSHAT, CDR2 FNYEAQ (reference sequence). This CDR3 is built from 15 residues. CDR3 sequence: CASSTTTSGVETQYF. The DNA of the CDR3 is TGTGCTAGCAGCACGACGACTAGCGGGGTCGAGACCCAGTACTTC.